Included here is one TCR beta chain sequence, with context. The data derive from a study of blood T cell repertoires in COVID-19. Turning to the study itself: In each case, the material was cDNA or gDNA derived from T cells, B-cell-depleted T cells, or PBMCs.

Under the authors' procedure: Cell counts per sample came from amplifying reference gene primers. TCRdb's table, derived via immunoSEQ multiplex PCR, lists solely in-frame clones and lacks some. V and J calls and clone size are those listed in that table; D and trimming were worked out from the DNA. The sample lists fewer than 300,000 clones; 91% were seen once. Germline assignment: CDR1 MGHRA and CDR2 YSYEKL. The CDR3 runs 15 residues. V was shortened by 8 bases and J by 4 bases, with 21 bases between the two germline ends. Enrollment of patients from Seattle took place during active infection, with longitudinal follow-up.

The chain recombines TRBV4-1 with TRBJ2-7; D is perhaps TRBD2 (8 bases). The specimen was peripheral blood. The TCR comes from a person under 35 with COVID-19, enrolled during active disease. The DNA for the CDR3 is TGCGCCAGCGCCGCAGGGGGAACGGGGGGGTACGAGCAGTACTTC. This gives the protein CASAAGGTGGYEQYF.